This T cell receptor beta chain was identified in a study of shared clonotypes between healthy human individuals. Germline V gives CDR1 SGHRS, CDR2 YFSETQ. Trimming pared 7 bases from V and 0 bases from J, leaving 14 bases between. This CDR3 spans 14 amino acids. Generated by immunoSEQ multiplex PCR, the TCRdb table keeps only in-frame clones and is missing some. Of about 2.1 million clones in the sample, around 95% were seen once. Whole-study results and caveats: Compared with memory subsets, naive subsets generally had larger estimated richness.

CD45RO-negative, CCR7-positively selected cells formed the naive CD8 fraction, excluding terminally differentiated effector memory CD45RA+ cells. For this clone: Its antigen is undetermined.

Sequencing used naive CD8+ T cells from PBMCs. The rearrangement links TRBV5-1 to TRBJ2-7, with D perhaps matching TRBD2 (5 bases). The sequence was collected from a young man in good health. Some clones in this sample may be carry-over from other donors' samples. In DNA form, the CDR3 reads TGCGCCAGCCGTAGGGAGCGGAGCTCCTACGAGCAGTACTTC. This codes for CASRRERSSYEQYF.